The clone carrying this TCR beta chain qualifies as medium-sized (0.01 to 0.1%). The data originate from a study of metastatic and nonmetastatic thyroid tumors. TCRdb re-clonotyped the PCR reads via MiXCR. Of roughly 40,000 clones detected, around 10% appear once; the ten largest clones hold 9%. The germline V and J ends were trimmed by 5 bases and 0 bases, with 10 bases remaining between them. CDR1 and CDR2 (germline): MNHEY, SMNVEV (reference sequence). The length of the CDR3 is 14 residues. Ahead of thyroid surgery, no patient had received treatment of any kind. Sequencing input: blood. V usage is TRBV27 and J usage is TRBJ1-1, with a possible D match to TRBD1 (5 bases). This receptor was taken from a male donor with papillary thyroid cancer or a benign thyroid nodule (not recorded which). Some clones in this sample may be carry-over from other donors' samples. This chain's CDR3 is CASSRRDVNTEAFF. In DNA, the CDR3 is TGTGCCAGCAGTCGAAGGGACGTGAACACTGAAGCTTTCTTT.